These 27 T cell receptor beta chains share one sample of origin, sequenced in a study of blood T cell repertoires in COVID-19. Clones were read by immunoSEQ multiplex PCR, and TCRdb kept only the in-frame ones, dropping some. The sample holds 200,000 to 250,000 clones, around 80% seen once. Material: peripheral blood. The receptors here all came from a man aged 30 to 39 with active or convalescent COVID-19.

The genes are TRBV6-5 and TRBJ2-3, with a weak D call TRBD1 (6 bases). V dropped 0 bases and J dropped 2 bases, with 9 bases sitting between them. The CDR3 has 15 residues. From germline, CDR1 is MNHEY and CDR2 SVGAGI. This CDR3 is CASSYSRGNTDTQYF. CDR3 DNA: TGTGCCAGCAGTTACTCGAGGGGGAACACAGATACGCAGTATTTT.

The chain links TRBV27 to TRBJ2-7, with TRBD1 matching over 8 bases. V shed 6 bases and J 0 bases; nucleotides not matched to a gene: 10. Germline V gene lookup returns CDR1 MNHEY and CDR2 SMNVEV (reference sequence). CDR3 size: 16 residues. CDR3 DNA sequence: TGTGCCAGCAGGGGGATCGGGACAGGCGGCTCCTACGAGCAGTACTTC. This translates into CASRGIGTGGSYEQYF.

This clone appeared a few times. The chain couples TRBV10-3 to TRBJ2-3, with TRBD2 identical over 11 bases. Looked up from germline, CDR1 is ENHRY and CDR2 is SYGVKD. This CDR3 region has 19 residues. V was clipped by 6 bases and J by 0 bases; unmatched bases: 14. The chain's CDR3 is CAISYPLTSGILSTDTQYF. In DNA, the CDR3 is TGTGCCATCAGCTACCCGTTGACTAGCGGGATACTTAGCACAGATACGCAGTATTTT.

This clone was counted ten times or more. V usage is TRBV4-2 and J usage is TRBJ2-7; the D gene is possibly TRBD1 (6 bases). The ends were cut back, 8 bases at V and 7 bases at J, with 12 bases in the middle. The CDR3 extends over 11 amino acids. The V gene's germline CDR1 is LGHNA and CDR2 YNFKEQ. The CDR3 spells CASRTVLEQYF. The CDR3 nucleotides read TGTGCCAGCCGGACAGTTTTAGAGCAGTACTTC.

The sample holds one count of this clone. The chain employs TRBV18 and TRBJ2-5, with a possible D match to TRBD2 (5 bases). CDR3 length: 15 amino acids. V shed 3 bases and J shed 4 bases, with 15 bases lying between them. Germline V gene data show CDR1 as KGHSH and CDR2 as LQKENI. CDR3 in DNA: TGTGCCAGCTCACCGTTGGCTAGCAATGGAGAGACCCAGTACTTC. Protein product: CASSPLASNGETQYF.

This clone came up a few times. The CDR3 is CASTSDSYEQYF. In DNA, the CDR3 is TGTGCCAGCACTTCAGACAGTTACGAGCAGTACTTC. This chain joins TRBV25-1 and TRBJ2-7; tentative D call: TRBD1 (5 bases). Looked up from germline, CDR1 is MGHDK and CDR2 is SYGVNS. The CDR3 is 12 residues long. V lost 7 bases, J lost 4 bases, and 11 bases lay in between.

The chain employs TRBV7-2 and TRBJ2-4; perhaps TRBD1 as D (5 bases). Trimming took 5 bases from V and 13 from J, leaving 15 bases between them. The CDR3 spans 12 residues. Germline V gives CDR1 SGHTA, CDR2 FQGNSA. CDR3 region: CASSPPPGKQYF. The CDR3 DNA follows: TGTGCCAGCAGCCCGCCCCCAGGGAAACAGTACTTC.

The chain combines TRBV6-5 with TRBJ2-7, with 8 nucleotides matching TRBD1. The V and J ends lost 1 base and 7 bases, in that order; junction bases with no gene match: 9. Germline V gene sequence: CDR1 MNHEY, CDR2 SVGAGI. The CDR3 has 15 residues. CDR3 residues: CASSYLGQGAREQYF. The CDR3, as DNA: TGTGCCAGCAGTTACTTGGGGCAGGGGGCCCGGGAGCAGTACTTC.

This chain uses TRBV4-2 with TRBJ1-2; TRBD1 might be the D (6 bases). The CDR3 loop spans 16 amino acids. Trimming removed 3 bases from V and 2 bases from J, with 16 bases in between. CDR1 and CDR2 from the germline V gene are LGHNA and YNFKEQ. CDR3: CASSQGTGSGNYGYTF. The DNA for the CDR3 is TGTGCCAGCAGCCAGGGTACAGGGTCGGGAAACTATGGCTACACCTTC.

This rearrangement joins TRBV19 to TRBJ2-1; possible D gene TRBD1, 5 bases. The CDR3 has 14 residues. The V gene's germline CDR1 is LNHDA and CDR2 SQIVND (reference sequence). Deletions cut 8 bases from V and 0 bases from J, with 11 bases between. CDR3 residues: CASDDSSSYNEQFF. DNA for the CDR3: TGTGCCAGTGATGACAGCAGCTCCTACAATGAGCAGTTCTTC.

V and J are TRBV5-4 and TRBJ1-2, with 8 bases fitting TRBD1. The V gene end was trimmed by 4 bases and the J gene end by 2 bases; junction bases not matched to a gene: 7. This CDR3 has 15 residues. Germline CDR1 and CDR2: SGHNT and YYREEE (reference sequence). CDR3 protein: CASSHDRGLNYGYTF. CDR3 DNA: TGTGCCAGCAGCCACGACAGGGGACTCAACTATGGCTACACCTTC. Full variable domain (rest looked up from reference TRBV5-4 and TRBJ1-2): ETGVTQSPTHLIKTRGQQVTLRCSSQSGHNTVSWYQQALGQGPQFIFQYYREEENGRGNFPPRFSGLQFPNYSSELNVNALELDDSALYLCASSHDRGLNYGYTFGSGTRLTVV.

The rearrangement links TRBV7-3 to TRBJ2-1, with 7 bases that match TRBD2. CDR3 length: 16 residues. Germline CDR1 reads SGHTA; CDR2 reads FQGTGA. V lost 5 bases to trimming and J lost 1 base; unmatched junction nucleotides: 8. This CDR3 reads CASSLAATSSYNEQFF. The CDR3 bases are TGTGCCAGCAGCCTAGCGGCTACCTCATCCTACAATGAGCAGTTCTTC.

The chain recombines TRBV4-1 with TRBJ1-5, with no clear D. Germline V CDR1 and CDR2: MGHRA, YSYEKL. The CDR3 is made up of 18 amino acids. The V end lost 3 bases, the J end lost 2 bases, and 20 bases lay between the germline ends. CDR3 coding DNA: TGCGCCAGCAGCCAGAGGTCGGAGGTGGGAGTGGGCAATCAGCCCCAGCATTTT. Protein: CASSQRSEVGVGNQPQHF.

This clone was seen a handful of times. The chain is built from TRBV4-1 and TRBJ1-5; 10 positions match TRBD1. This CDR3 comprises 17 residues. Germline V gene data show CDR1 as MGHRA and CDR2 as YSYEKL. V shed 0 bases and J 2 bases; nucleotides not matched to a gene: 4. In nucleotides, the CDR3 is TGCGCCAGCAGCCAAGAGGGGACAGGGGACGGCAATCAGCCCCAGCATTTT. Residues: CASSQEGTGDGNQPQHF.

The table lists this clone with a few counts. The chain uses TRBV5-1 and TRBJ2-6, with D possibly being TRBD1 (5 bases). V was pared by 7 bases and J by 0 bases, with 14 bases between. The germline CDR1 and CDR2 sequences are SGHRS and YFSETQ. This CDR3 has 16 amino acids. CDR3 protein: CASVTGPGSGANVLTF. DNA for the CDR3: TGCGCCAGCGTAACAGGACCGGGCTCTGGGGCCAACGTCCTGACTTTC.

This sequence joins TRBV7-9 and TRBJ2-5; D is ambiguous. In germline, CDR1 is SEHNR, CDR2 FQNEAQ (reference sequence). This CDR3 comprises 14 residues. The V and J ends lost 2 bases and 5 bases respectively, with 12 bases between them. This CDR3 is CASSLRLDVETQYF. CDR3 nucleotide sequence: TGTGCCAGCAGCTTACGACTGGATGTGGAGACCCAGTACTTC. The full variable domain, rest sourced from reference TRBV7-9 and TRBJ2-5, is DTGVSQNPRHKITKRGQNVTFRCDPISEHNRLYWYRQTLGQGPEFLTYFQNEAQLEKSRLLSDRFSAERPKGSFSTLEIQRTEQGDSAMYLCASSLRLDVETQYFGPGTRLLVL.

The chain combines TRBV19 with TRBJ1-5; D is perhaps TRBD1 (6 bases). Germline V CDR1 and CDR2: LNHDA, SQIVND (reference sequence). This CDR3 region has 16 residues. Trimming pared 0 bases from V and 5 bases from J, leaving 14 bases between. The CDR3 DNA sequence: TGTGCCAGTAGTATAGATCTAGGACAGAAACATCAGCCCCAGCATTTT. Translating it yields CASSIDLGQKHQPQHF. The full variable domain, completed using reference TRBV19 and TRBJ1-5, is DGGITQSPKYLFRKEGQNVTLSCEQNLNHDAMYWYRQDPGQGLRLIYYSQIVNDFQKGDIAEGYSVSREKKESFPLTVTSAQKNPTAFYLCASSIDLGQKHQPQHFGDGTRLSIL.

This clone was seen a few times. The chain links TRBV5-1 to TRBJ1-3; the match to TRBD1 covers 7 bases. CDR1 SGHRS and CDR2 YFSETQ come from the germline V gene. The junction had 7 bases not matched to a gene; V was cut back by 3 bases and J by 4 bases. CDR3 length equals 15 residues. The CDR3 DNA reads as TGCGCCAGCAGCTCACAGGGGAGTTCGGGAAACACCATATATTTT. Translating it yields CASSSQGSSGNTIYF.

The gene calls are TRBV5-1 and TRBJ1-2, with a possible D match to TRBD1 (5 bases). Germline loops: CDR1 SGHRS, CDR2 YFSETQ. Trimming stripped 4 bases from V and 2 bases from J, with 18 bases between. This CDR3 has 16 residues. The CDR3 bases are TGCGCCAGCAGCCTCACCGTGGCAGGGAAGAACTATGGCTACACCTTC. It specifies CASSLTVAGKNYGYTF.

V and J are TRBV5-5 and TRBJ2-3; no clear D. The CDR3 is 14 residues long. Trimming took off 1 base at V and 0 bases at J, with 6 bases between the two ends. Germline CDR1 is SGHKS and CDR2 is YYEKEE (reference sequence). Written as DNA, the CDR3 is TGTGCCAGCAGCTTGACATCGAGCACAGATACGCAGTATTTT. As protein: CASSLTSSTDTQYF.

V gene TRBV6-5 combines with J gene TRBJ1-5, with 7 bases fitting TRBD1. The CDR3 length is 15 residues. The V and J ends lost 6 bases and 5 bases, in that order; junction bases with no gene match: 10. CDR1 and CDR2 (germline): MNHEY, SVGAGI. The CDR3 DNA reads TGTGCCAGCAGGGGGGGACAGTCCCCCCATCAGCCCCAGCATTTT. This translates into CASRGGQSPHQPQHF.

V usage is TRBV5-6 and J usage is TRBJ2-5; 7 bases map to TRBD1. The V gene's germline CDR1 is SGHDT and CDR2 YYEEEE. With 4 bases clipped from V and 3 bases from J, the junction kept 9 bases outside the gene matches. The CDR3 has 15 amino acids. In DNA, the CDR3 is TGTGCCAGCAGCCCTGGACAGGCCATAGAAGAGACCCAGTACTTC. This translates into CASSPGQAIEETQYF.

V and J are TRBV19 and TRBJ2-3; D remains ambiguous. Trimming cost V 3 bases and J 3 bases, with 10 bases left between them. This CDR3 has 14 residues. Germline V gene lookup returns CDR1 LNHDA and CDR2 SQIVND (reference sequence). Here the CDR3 reads CASSINGWTDTQYF. CDR3 nucleotide sequence: TGTGCCAGTAGTATTAACGGGTGGACAGATACGCAGTATTTT.

V gene TRBV5-1 combines with J gene TRBJ2-2, with D perhaps TRBD2 (5 bases). Germline V gene sequence: CDR1 SGHRS, CDR2 YFSETQ. The CDR3 runs to 15 residues. Deletions cut 4 bases from V and 4 bases from J, with 14 bases between. Here the CDR3 reads CASSHQRSGTGELFF. The CDR3 DNA follows: TGCGCCAGCAGCCACCAACGGAGCGGCACCGGGGAGCTGTTTTTT. The variable domain in full, with the rest retrieved from reference TRBV5-1 and TRBJ2-2, is KAGVTQTPRYLIKTRGQQVTLSCSPISGHRSVSWYQQTPGQGLQFLFEYFSETQRNKGNFPGRFSGRQFSNSRSEMNVSTLELGDSALYLCASSHQRSGTGELFFGEGSRLTVL.

This chain connects TRBV2 to TRBJ2-7, with D unclear. V lost 2 bases, J lost 2 bases, and 10 bases lay in between. This CDR3 is 14 amino acids long. Germline V gene sequence: CDR1 SNHLY, CDR2 FYNNEI. CDR3 nucleotide sequence: TGTGCCAGCAGTGAAATAGCAGAGGCCTACGAGCAGTACTTC. Residues: CASSEIAEAYEQYF.

The rearrangement uses TRBV11-2 and TRBJ1-3, with 7 bases identical to TRBD1. The CDR3 contains 12 residues. CDR1 is SGHAT, CDR2 FQNNGV, per germline. V was pared by 7 bases and J by 3 bases, with 0 bases of the junction left unmatched. In nucleotides, the CDR3 is TGTGCCAGCACAGGGGGTGGAAACACCATATATTTT. It specifies CASTGGGNTIYF.

The chain uses TRBV25-1 and TRBJ1-2; D possibly corresponds to TRBD1 (5 bases). The CDR3 covers 16 residues. Germline CDR1 MGHDK, CDR2 SYGVNS. V dropped 6 bases and J dropped 0 bases, with 17 bases sitting between them. CDR3 coding DNA: TGTGCCAGCAGAATAGAGGAGGGGCCGGCTAACTATGGCTACACCTTC. It codes for CASRIEEGPANYGYTF.